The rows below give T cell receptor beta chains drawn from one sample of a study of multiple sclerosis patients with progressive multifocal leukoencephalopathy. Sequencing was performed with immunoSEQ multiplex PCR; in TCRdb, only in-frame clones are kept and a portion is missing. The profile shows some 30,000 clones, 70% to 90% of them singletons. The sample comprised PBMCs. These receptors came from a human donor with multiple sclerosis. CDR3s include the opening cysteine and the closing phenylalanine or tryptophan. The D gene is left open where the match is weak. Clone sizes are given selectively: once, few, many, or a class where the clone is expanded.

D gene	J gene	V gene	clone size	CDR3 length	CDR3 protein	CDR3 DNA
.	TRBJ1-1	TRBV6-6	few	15	CASSSRGLGRTEAFF	TGTGCCAGCAGTTCCCGGGGGTTGGGTAGGACTGAAGCTTTCTTT
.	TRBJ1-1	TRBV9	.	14	CASSATQGNTEAFF	TGTGCCAGCAGCGCCACACAGGGGAACACTGAAGCTTTCTTT
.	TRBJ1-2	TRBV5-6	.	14	CASSLGRGTGGYTF	TGTGCCAGCAGCTTGGGTAGGGGAACAGGTGGCTACACCTTC
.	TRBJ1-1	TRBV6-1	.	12	CASKKALTEAFF	TGTGCCAGCAAGAAGGCCCTAACTGAAGCTTTCTTT
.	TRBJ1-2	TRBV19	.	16	CASSTAGTKTKYGYTF	TGTGCCAGTAGTACCGCCGGGACAAAGACTAAGTATGGCTACACCTTC
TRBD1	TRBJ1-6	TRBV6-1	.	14	CASSVRQGNSPLHF	TGTGCCAGCAGCGTCCGACAGGGGAATTCACCCCTCCACTTT
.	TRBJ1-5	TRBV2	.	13	CATQEISNQPQHF	TGTGCCACACAGGAAATCAGCAATCAGCCCCAGCATTTT
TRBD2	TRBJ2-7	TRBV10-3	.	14	CAISGGQGSLEQYF	TGTGCCATCTCGGGGGGGCAGGGCTCCCTCGAGCAGTACTTC
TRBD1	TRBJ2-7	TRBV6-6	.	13	CASSVDRSYEQYF	TGTGCCAGCAGTGTGGACAGGTCATACGAGCAGTACTTC
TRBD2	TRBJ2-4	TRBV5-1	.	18	CASSPASGGAPTKNIQYF	TGCGCCAGCAGCCCCGCTAGCGGGGGGGCTCCAACCAAAAACATTCAGTACTTC
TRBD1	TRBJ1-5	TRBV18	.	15	CASSPGQGANQPQHF	TGTGCCAGCTCACCGGGACAGGGGGCAAATCAGCCCCAGCATTTT
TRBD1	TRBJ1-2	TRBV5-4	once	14	CASSRDSGIYGYTF	TGTGCCAGCAGCAGGGACAGTGGCATCTATGGCTACACCTTC
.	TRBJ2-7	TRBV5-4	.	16	CASSLRPRTSLGEQYF	TGTGCCAGCAGCCTTAGGCCTCGAACCTCCCTGGGGGAGCAGTACTTC
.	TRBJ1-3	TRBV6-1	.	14	CASRDSHSGNTIYF	TGTGCCAGCAGAGACAGTCACTCTGGAAACACCATATATTTT
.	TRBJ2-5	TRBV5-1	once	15	CASSDLPGGPKTQYF	TGCGCCAGCAGCGACCTACCTGGAGGACCAAAGACCCAGTACTTC
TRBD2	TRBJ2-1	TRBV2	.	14	CASQKRGGYNEQFF	TGTGCCAGCCAGAAACGGGGGGGCTACAATGAGCAGTTCTTC
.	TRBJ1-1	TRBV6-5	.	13	CASSVHKNTEAFF	TGTGCCAGCAGTGTACACAAGAACACTGAAGCTTTCTTT
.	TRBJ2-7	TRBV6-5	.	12	CASSYSPYEQYF	TGTGCCAGCAGTTACTCGCCGTACGAGCAGTACTTC
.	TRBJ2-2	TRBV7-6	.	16	CASSLVGPWGTGELFF	TGTGCCAGCAGCTTAGTGGGTCCATGGGGCACCGGGGAGCTGTTTTTT
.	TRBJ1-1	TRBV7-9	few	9	CASSNDAFF	TGTGCCAGCAGCAACGACGCTTTCTTT
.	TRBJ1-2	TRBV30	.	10	CAYYNYGYTF	TGTGCCTATTATAACTATGGCTACACCTTC
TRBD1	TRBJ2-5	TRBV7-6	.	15	CASSPPTGGWETQYF	TGTGCCAGCAGCCCGCCGACAGGGGGATGGGAGACCCAGTACTTC
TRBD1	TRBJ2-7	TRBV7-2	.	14	CASSLRQGHYEQYF	TGTGCCAGCAGCTTAAGACAGGGACACTACGAGCAGTACTTC